The clone carrying this TCR beta chain was counted a single time. Antigen unknown. CDR3 length equals 16 residues. The V gene's germline CDR1 is SGHRS and CDR2 YFSETQ. V lost 6 bases to trimming and J lost 2 bases, with 18 bases between them. The data stem from a study of a mutant IDH1 vaccine in newly diagnosed glioma. Study-level background: Treatment recipients were roughly 62% male and around 38% female, and their mean age was roughly 40 years. Notes on the study in general: Variations in leading peripheral T cell clonotypes appeared to have no connection with pseudoprogression.

Time point here: week 35, safety follow-up. What each vaccine dose contained was 300 ug of mutant IDH1 20-mer peptide, accompanied by topical imiquimod. Clones were sequenced by immunoSEQ multiplex PCR, and TCRdb holds only the in-frame ones, with some missing. The sample lists tens of thousands of clones, around nine tenths occurring once. The chain carries TRBV5-1 and TRBJ1-5, with a possible D match to TRBD1 (5 bases). This specimen consisted of PBMCs, obtained from a glioma patient whose treatment included an IDH1 peptide vaccine. This clonotype was obtained from a man aged 30 to 39 with glioma. The CDR3 region is CASNPRGSKGNQPQHF. CDR3 bases: TGCGCCAGCAACCCCCGGGGGTCAAAGGGCAATCAGCCCCAGCATTTT.